The source of this TCR beta chain is a study of T cell repertoires in cytomegalovirus infection. About the study: It was the public TCR beta signatures that indicated both CMV infection and matching HLA type.

TCRdb passed the reads through MiXCR, listing each CDR3 protein once. Among 500,000 to 600,000 distinct CDR3 sequences listed, approximately 15% were seen once. General study points: HLA-C-restricted, CMV-specific TCR beta clonotypes were dominant ex vivo. Summed public TCR beta family frequency identified CMV carriers bearing the relevant HLA.

The CDR3 loop spans 12 amino acids. The V gene's germline CDR1 is SGHRS and CDR2 YFSETQ. V lost 0 bases, J lost 6 bases, and 6 bases lay in between. About this clonotype itself: Its antigen is unknown.

This clonotype was sampled from a human donor in good health (CMV status not recorded). Some clones in this sample may be carry-over from other donors' samples. The sequenced material came from CD8+ T cells from PBMCs. The chain is built from TRBV5-1 and TRBJ1-2; no definite D call. CDR3 in amino acids: CASSLANDGYTF. The CDR3 DNA sequence: TGCGCCAGCAGCTTGGCAAATGATGGCTACACCTTC.